The entry that follows covers one TCR beta chain sequence. Germline lookup yields CDR1 LGHDT and CDR2 YNNKEL (reference sequence). The CDR3 length is 17 residues. V gave up 0 bases and J gave up 7 bases; unmatched junction bases: 11. The sample comes from a study of T cell responses to AZD1222 COVID-19 vaccine. TCRdb keeps only in-frame clones here, not all; method: immunoSEQ multiplex PCR. The sample gives about 180,000 clones, around 87% of which show up once; 2.5% to 3% is in the top ten. V usage is TRBV3-1 (or the pseudogene TRBV3-2) and J usage is TRBJ1-1; TRBD1 aligns across 10 bases. This clonotype was sampled from an adult in good health. The sample consisted of peripheral blood, taken on day 0 of AZD1222 vaccination. As DNA, the CDR3 is TGTGCCAGCAGCCAAGAAGCTCCGGGACAGGGGTTTGGTGAAGCTTTCTTT. The encoded protein is CASSQEAPGQGFGEAFF.